The 5 T cell receptor beta chains presented below share a single source sample, sequenced in a study of neurological immune-mediated disorders. MiXCR was run by TCRdb on the 5' RACE reads, yielding one entry per CDR3 protein. This table holds 46,000 or so distinct CDR3 sequences, 4% to 5.5% found once. Material for sequencing was PBMCs. The receptors here all came from a woman aged 55-70 years with multiple sclerosis.

This clonotype was picked up many times. V gene TRBV10-3 combines with J gene TRBJ1-2; no definite D call. V was trimmed by 6 bases and J by 7 bases, leaving 18 bases between them. This CDR3 comprises 14 residues. Germline CDR1 ENHRY, CDR2 SYGVKD. The CDR3 DNA reads TGTGCCATCAGCCTTGCGGAGTCCTCGATTGGCTACACCTTC. Translating gives CAISLAESSIGYTF.

This clonotype appeared many times. The V gene is TRBV20-1, the J gene TRBJ2-1, with 11 bases that match TRBD2. V dropped 0 bases and J dropped 9; count of bases not matched to a gene: 7. Germline V gene data show CDR1 as DFQATT and CDR2 as SNEGSKA (reference sequence). The CDR3 is 15 residues long. CDR3 amino acids: CSARDELAGVSEQFF. CDR3 DNA: TGCAGTGCTAGAGATGAACTAGCGGGAGTTAGTGAGCAGTTCTTC.

Concerning this clonotype: Given the absence of the conserved phenylalanine or tryptophan at the CDR3 end, a read error is likely. This rearrangement joins TRBV5-1 to TRBJ2-7; possibly TRBD1 for D (5 bases). Germline CDR1 is SGHRS and CDR2 is YFSETQ. The CDR3 totals 17 residues. The ends were cut back, 3 bases at V and 0 bases at J, with 19 bases in the middle. CDR3 sequence reads: CASSSNPLGRSSYEQYI. The CDR3 DNA reads as TGCGCCAGCAGCTCGAACCCTCTGGGGCGAAGCTCCTACGAGCAGTACATC.

This clonotype has at least ten counts. The CDR3, as DNA: TGTGCCAGCGAATATCGGGGGATGGGAGCCAAAAACATTCAGTACTTC. Its translation is CASEYRGMGAKNIQYF. V and J are TRBV6-6 and TRBJ2-4; D perhaps matches TRBD2 (6 bases). The CDR3 contains 16 residues. From germline, CDR1 is MNHNY and CDR2 SVGAGI (reference sequence). The V gene lost 8 bases and the J gene lost 0 bases, with 17 bases spanning the gap.

The chain joins TRBV27 to TRBJ1-1; D may be TRBD1 (5 bases). This CDR3 has 13 residues. Trimming stripped 5 bases from V and 4 bases from J, with 11 bases between. CDR1 is MNHEY, CDR2 SMNVEV, per germline (reference sequence). CDR3 loop: CASSRKGTTEAFF. The CDR3 coding sequence is TGTGCCAGCAGTAGAAAGGGGACCACTGAAGCTTTCTTT.